A selection of T cell receptor beta chains follows, all from one sample in a study of OX40 agonist ivuxolimab in advanced cancers. Profiling relied on immunoSEQ multiplex PCR, and the TCRdb table lists in-frame clones only, not all of them. The sample includes some 150,000 clones, more than 85% of them seen just once. The specimen was CD4+ or CD8+ T cells sorted from blood, collected in a trial of the OX40 agonist ivuxolimab. These receptors originate from an adult with an advanced solid tumor such as melanoma, head and neck, liver or kidney cancer. Each CDR3 is given with its conserved first and last residue. Each record gives: CDR3 protein, CDR3 DNA, clone size, V gene, D gene, J gene. D genes are given only for firm matches. Not every row has a clone size; where given, it reads once, few, many or a size class.

CDR3: CASSSLRDSYSYEQYF
DNA: TGTGCCAGCAGTTCGCTACGGGACAGCTACTCCTACGAGCAGTACTTC
size: .
V: TRBV6-4
D: TRBD1
J: TRBJ2-7

CDR3: CASSPADRDNGYTF
DNA: TGTGCCAGCAGTCCGGCGGACAGGGATAACGGCTACACCTTC
size: .
V: TRBV27
D: TRBD1
J: TRBJ1-2

CDR3: CASSQGFSGFYNEQFF
DNA: TGTGCCAGCAGCCAAGGTTTTAGCGGGTTCTACAATGAGCAGTTCTTC
size: .
V: TRBV5-4
D: TRBD2
J: TRBJ2-1

CDR3: CASQTGDTEAFF
DNA: TGTGCCAGCCAGACCGGAGACACTGAAGCTTTCTTT
size: .
V: TRBV6-1
D: .
J: TRBJ1-1

CDR3: CASSIDLPSGRAHGYTF
DNA: TGTGCCAGTAGTATAGATCTACCCTCTGGGAGGGCCCATGGCTACACCTTC
size: .
V: TRBV19
D: .
J: TRBJ1-2

CDR3: CASRLTPNYGYTF
DNA: TGTGCCAGCAGACTAACACCTAACTATGGCTACACCTTC
size: .
V: TRBV7-6
D: .
J: TRBJ1-2

CDR3: CASSESPRTGNTIYF
DNA: TGCGCCAGCAGTGAGTCGCCGAGAACCGGAAACACCATATATTTT
size: .
V: TRBV10-2
D: .
J: TRBJ1-3

CDR3: CASSEWAGDTQYF
DNA: TGTGCCAGCAGTGAATGGGCGGGAGATACGCAGTATTTT
size: .
V: TRBV2
D: .
J: TRBJ2-3

CDR3: CAKVEGQGAGGYTF
DNA: TGTGCCAAAGTCGAGGGACAGGGGGCTGGTGGCTACACCTTC
size: .
V: TRBV7-3
D: TRBD1
J: TRBJ1-2

CDR3: CASSFGSTNEKLFF
DNA: TGTGCCAGCAGCTTTGGATCAACTAATGAAAAACTGTTTTTT
size: .
V: TRBV2
D: .
J: TRBJ1-4

CDR3: CASSSSGTDTQYF
DNA: TGTGCCAGCAGCTCTAGCGGCACAGATACGCAGTATTTT
size: .
V: TRBV5-4
D: .
J: TRBJ2-3

CDR3: CASSLAYKETQYF
DNA: TGTGCCAGCAGCTTAGCCTACAAAGAGACCCAGTACTTC
size: once
V: TRBV7-6
D: .
J: TRBJ2-5

CDR3: CASSLVGQETQYF
DNA: TGTGCCAGCAGCTTAGTGGGTCAAGAGACCCAGTACTTC
size: .
V: TRBV7-9
D: .
J: TRBJ2-5

CDR3: CASSPSDIPAGPQHF
DNA: TGTGCCAGCAGTCCGTCGGACATCCCTGCGGGGCCCCAGCATTTT
size: .
V: TRBV6-6
D: .
J: TRBJ1-5

CDR3: CASRSTMGLVNEQFF
DNA: TGTGCCAGCAGGTCTACCATGGGACTAGTCAATGAGCAGTTCTTC
size: .
V: TRBV11-2
D: TRBD2
J: TRBJ2-1

CDR3: CASSLGTGLNQPQHF
DNA: TGTGCCAGCAGCCTAGGGACAGGGCTGAATCAGCCCCAGCATTTT
size: .
V: TRBV7-2
D: TRBD1
J: TRBJ1-5

CDR3: CASSAKEMKGTEAFF
DNA: TGTGCCAGCAGTGCTAAGGAAATGAAGGGGACTGAAGCTTTCTTT
size: .
V: TRBV2
D: .
J: TRBJ1-1

CDR3: CASSEAGAGFSGYTF
DNA: TGTGCCAGCAGTGAAGCGGGGGCAGGATTTAGTGGCTACACCTTC
size: .
V: TRBV6-4
D: .
J: TRBJ1-2

CDR3: CASSQDWGDTEAFF
DNA: TGCGCCAGCAGCCAAGATTGGGGAGACACTGAAGCTTTCTTT
size: .
V: TRBV4-1
D: .
J: TRBJ1-1

CDR3: CSVRGQGTNTEAFF
DNA: TGCAGCGTCCGCGGACAGGGGACGAACACTGAAGCTTTCTTT
size: .
V: TRBV29-1
D: TRBD1
J: TRBJ1-1

CDR3: CASSPRTGRNTEAFF
DNA: TGTGCCAGCAGTCCCCGGACGGGTCGGAACACTGAAGCTTTCTTT
size: .
V: TRBV27
D: .
J: TRBJ1-1

CDR3: CASSKTRQSGEQYF
DNA: TGTGCCAGCAGCAAGACTCGCCAGAGTGGCGAGCAGTACTTC
size: .
V: TRBV21-1
D: .
J: TRBJ2-7

CDR3: CASSQDRGGGVDNEQFF
DNA: TGCGCCAGCAGCCAAGATAGGGGCGGGGGGGTGGACAATGAGCAGTTCTTC
size: .
V: TRBV4-3
D: TRBD2
J: TRBJ2-1

CDR3: CASSRADRGNTEAFF
DNA: TGTGCCAGCTCACGAGCAGACCGGGGGAACACTGAAGCTTTCTTT
size: .
V: TRBV18
D: .
J: TRBJ1-1

CDR3: CASSPSGGGRAFF
DNA: TGTGCCAGCAGCCCGTCGGGGGGAGGGAGGGCTTTCTTT
size: .
V: TRBV7-2
D: .
J: TRBJ1-1

CDR3: CASSFDSYNEQFF
DNA: TGTGCCAGCAGCTTCGATTCGTACAATGAGCAGTTCTTC
size: .
V: TRBV7-3
D: .
J: TRBJ2-1